These 18 T cell receptor beta chains were sequenced from one sample in a study of molecular identifiers for immune sequencing clone quantification. A single record per CDR3 protein comes from TCRdb applying MiXCR to the PCR reads. The sample has about 500,000 distinct CDR3 sequences; 20% to 25% are singletons. What was sequenced was naive CD8+ T cells from blood, with Jurkat cell RNA spiked in. Subset meaning: FACS-sorted CD8+CD4-CCR7+CD45RA+ naive T cells. The receptors were gathered from a human donor in good health. Some libraries in this study had Jurkat cell RNA spiked in.

This clonotype was seen a few times. The chain recombines TRBV4-3 with TRBJ2-2, with unresolved D. V shed 1 base and J shed 0 bases, with 9 bases lying between them. CDR1 is LGHNA, CDR2 YSLEER, per germline. The CDR3 covers 16 residues. This chain's CDR3 is CASSQGAATNTGELFF. Written as DNA, the CDR3 is TGCGCCAGCAGCCAAGGTGCAGCCACGAACACCGGGGAGCTGTTTTTT.

This chain links TRBV20-1 with TRBJ2-7, with a possible D match to TRBD2 (6 bases). There are 15 residues in the CDR3. Deletions cut 1 base from V and 3 bases from J, with 16 bases between. The V gene's germline CDR1 is DFQATT and CDR2 SNEGSKA (reference sequence). The CDR3 here is CSARGTDRDFYEQYF. DNA of the CDR3: TGCAGTGCTAGAGGCACAGACCGGGACTTCTACGAGCAGTACTTC.

The CDR3 DNA is TGTGCCAGCAGCTTTGGCAGGGGGGTGGACGAGCAGTACTTC. This translates into CASSFGRGVDEQYF. This rearrangement joins TRBV7-9 to TRBJ2-7; D may be TRBD1 (7 bases). This CDR3 contains 14 residues. Trimming stripped 3 bases from V and 5 bases from J, with 14 bases between. CDR1 and CDR2 (germline): SEHNR, FQNEAQ (reference sequence). Full variable domain (outside the CDR3, taken from reference TRBV7-9 and TRBJ2-7): DTGVSQNPRHKITKRGQNVTFRCDPISEHNRLYWYRQTLGQGPEFLTYFQNEAQLEKSRLLSDRFSAERPKGSFSTLEIQRTEQGDSAMYLCASSFGRGVDEQYFGPGTRLTVT.

The chain couples TRBV19 to TRBJ2-3, with D hard to call. Germline loops: CDR1 LNHDA, CDR2 SQIVND (reference sequence). The CDR3 extends over 13 amino acids. V dropped 8 bases and J dropped 2 bases, with 11 bases sitting between them. DNA of the CDR3: TGTGCCAGTTCTGAGCCCCTCACAGATACGCAGTATTTT. Encoded protein: CASSEPLTDTQYF.

The chain recombines TRBV4-3 with TRBJ2-5; either TRBD1 or TRBD2 may supply D (6 bases each). The CDR3 sequence is 18 residues long. Germline assignment: CDR1 LGHNA and CDR2 YSLEER. V was pared by 0 bases and J by 5 bases, with 22 bases between. This CDR3 is CASSQDRGAWGPRETQYF. CDR3 DNA sequence: TGCGCCAGCAGCCAAGATAGGGGGGCTTGGGGCCCGAGGGAGACCCAGTACTTC.

A note on this clonotype: The junction shows a germline mismatch at one end, possibly a read error. In nucleotides, the CDR3 is TGTACCACTGACGTCCCCGGGGTATACTACAATGAGCAGTTCTTC. It specifies CTTDVPGVYYNEQFF. The V and J genes are TRBV24-1 and TRBJ2-1; TRBD2 might be the D (5 bases). The CDR3 totals 15 residues. Germline V gene sequence: CDR1 KGHDR, CDR2 SFDVKD.

The chain carries TRBV7-6 and TRBJ2-5; D not certain. This CDR3 has 14 amino acids. With 0 bases removed from V and 3 bases from J, the gap between germline ends came to 8 bases. Per germline, CDR1 SGHVS and CDR2 FNYEAQ. CDR3 sequence: CASSLAGSEETQYF. DNA of the CDR3: TGTGCCAGCAGCTTAGCGGGCAGTGAAGAGACCCAGTACTTC.

The chain recombines TRBV12-3 or TRBV12-4 with TRBJ2-7; D might be TRBD1 (6 bases). CDR3 size: 14 residues. Between the trimmed V and J ends, which lost 4 bases and 5 bases, there was a span of 15 bases. This CDR3 reads CASSYGGWLDEQYF. The CDR3 coding sequence is TGTGCCAGCAGTTATGGGGGCTGGCTGGACGAGCAGTACTTC.

CDR3 sequence reads: CSASKGQAFNEKLFF. In nucleotides, the CDR3 is TGCAGTGCTAGCAAGGGACAGGCATTTAATGAAAAACTGTTTTTT. V is TRBV20-1 and J is TRBJ1-4; 8 nucleotides agree with TRBD1. CDR3 length equals 15 residues. Germline-derived CDR1 and CDR2 are DFQATT and SNEGSKA (reference sequence). The V and J ends lost 3 bases and 4 bases, in that order; junction bases with no gene match: 7.

This clonotype was found many times. The genes are TRBV4-1 and TRBJ1-5, with no clear D. Trimming removed 1 base at V and 1 base at J, with 8 bases between. The CDR3 loop spans 15 amino acids. CDR1 and CDR2 from the germline V gene are MGHRA and YSYEKL. The DNA of the CDR3 is TGCGCCAGCAGCCAAGGGCAGAAGAGCAATCAGCCCCAGCATTTT. This encodes CASSQGQKSNQPQHF.

The rearrangement joins TRBV7-9 to TRBJ1-1, with no clear D. V was trimmed by 11 bases and J by 0 bases, leaving 16 bases between them. The CDR3 length is 14 residues. Germline CDR1 and CDR2: SEHNR and FQNEAQ (reference sequence). The CDR3 nucleotides read TGTGCCGGCGCTCAGGACGGGATGAACACTGAAGCTTTCTTT. It is translated as CAGAQDGMNTEAFF. Full variable domain (missing parts from reference TRBV7-9 and TRBJ1-1): DTGVSQNPRHKITKRGQNVTFRCDPISEHNRLYWYRQTLGQGPEFLTYFQNEAQLEKSRLLSDRFSAERPKGSFSTLEIQRTEQGDSAMYLCAGAQDGMNTEAFFGQGTRLTVV.

This clonotype has a handful of counts. Here the CDR3 reads CASSVGGQGVFF. The DNA of the CDR3 is TGTGCCAGCAGCGTAGGGGGACAGGGCGTATTCTTT. V and J are TRBV9 and TRBJ1-1; 9 bases match TRBD1. The V and J ends lost 0 bases and 14 bases, in that order; junction bases with no gene match: 5. CDR1 and CDR2 from the germline V gene are SGDLS and YYNGEE. CDR3 length: 12 residues. The full variable domain, completed using reference TRBV9 and TRBJ1-1, is DSGVTQTPKHLITATGQRVTLRCSPRSGDLSVYWYQQSLDQGLQFLIQYYNGEERAKGNILERFSAQQFPDLHSELNLSSLELGDSALYFCASSVGGQGVFFGQGTRLTVV.

The rearrangement joins TRBV7-9 to TRBJ2-7; D not certain. There are 13 residues in the CDR3. Germline V gene data show CDR1 as SEHNR and CDR2 as FQNEAQ (reference sequence). With 0 bases removed from V and 3 bases from J, the gap between germline ends came to 6 bases. In nucleotides, the CDR3 is TGTGCCAGCAGCTTAGCAACCTTCTACGAGCAGTACTTC. Translation: CASSLATFYEQYF.

On this clonotype itself: Sequence at one end of the junction differs from germline and may be a read error. The genes are TRBV9 and TRBJ2-7; 11 nucleotides line up with TRBD2. Germline V gene sequence: CDR1 SGDLS, CDR2 YYNGEE. The CDR3 is 15 residues long. As DNA, the CDR3 is TGTGCCAGCAGCGTCACTAGCGGGAGTGTCTACGGGCAGTACTTC. Translating it yields CASSVTSGSVYGQYF.

The genes are TRBV15 and TRBJ2-2; either TRBD1 or TRBD2 may fit D (5 bases each). CDR3 size: 15 residues. Trimming pared 3 bases from V and 1 base from J, leaving 9 bases between. Germline lookup yields CDR1 LNHNV and CDR2 YYDKDF (reference sequence). DNA of the CDR3: TGTGCCACCAGCAGGGGACGGGAGAACACCGGGGAGCTGTTTTTT. Protein: CATSRGRENTGELFF.

This clonotype was detected many times. The chain has TRBV27 and TRBJ1-5; D is ambiguous. The CDR3 runs to 13 residues. The V end was cut by 6 bases, the J end by 2 bases, with 8 bases between. Per the germline V gene, CDR1 is MNHEY and CDR2 is SMNVEV (reference sequence). In DNA form, the CDR3 reads TGTGCCAGCAGGTCGGCCGGCAATCAGCCCCAGCATTTT. This encodes CASRSAGNQPQHF.

The rearrangement joins TRBV12-5 to TRBJ2-1; TRBD2 aligns across 12 bases. V was pared by 1 base and J by 8 bases, with 9 bases of the junction left unmatched. This CDR3 region has 17 residues. CDR1 is LGHNT and CDR2 is FRNRAP in the germline V gene. The DNA of the CDR3 is TGTGCTAGTGGTTTGGCCCCTAGCGGGAGGGCCGGGGATGAGCAGTTCTTC. It specifies CASGLAPSGRAGDEQFF.

To note about this clonotype: Possible read error: a much larger clone is one base away. CDR3 sequence: CASSKNRDSFYEQYF. In DNA form, the CDR3 reads TGTGCCAGCAGTAAGAACAGGGATAGCTTCTACGAGCAGTACTTC. This chain uses TRBV9 with TRBJ2-7; tentative D call: TRBD1 (6 bases). This CDR3 contains 15 residues. Germline-derived CDR1 and CDR2 are SGDLS and YYNGEE. V was trimmed by 5 bases and J by 3 bases, leaving 18 bases between them.